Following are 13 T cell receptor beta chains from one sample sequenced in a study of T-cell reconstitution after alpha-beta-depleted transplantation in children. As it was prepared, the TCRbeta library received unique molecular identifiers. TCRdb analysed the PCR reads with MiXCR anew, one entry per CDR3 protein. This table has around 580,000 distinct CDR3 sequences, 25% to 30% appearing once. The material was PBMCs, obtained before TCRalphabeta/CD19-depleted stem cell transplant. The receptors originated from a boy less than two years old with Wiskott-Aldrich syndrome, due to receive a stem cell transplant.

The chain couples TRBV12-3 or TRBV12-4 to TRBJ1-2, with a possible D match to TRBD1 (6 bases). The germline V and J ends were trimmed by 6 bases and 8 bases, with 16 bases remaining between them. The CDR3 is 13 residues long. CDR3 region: CASRKGEAGGYTF. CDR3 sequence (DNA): TGTGCCAGCAGAAAGGGGGAAGCAGGGGGCTACACCTTC.

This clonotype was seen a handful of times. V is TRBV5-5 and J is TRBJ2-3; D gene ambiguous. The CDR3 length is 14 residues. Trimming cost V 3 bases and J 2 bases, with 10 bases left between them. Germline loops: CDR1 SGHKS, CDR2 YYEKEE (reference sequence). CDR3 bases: TGTGCCAGCAGCTCTCAAAGGTACACAGATACGCAGTATTTT. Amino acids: CASSSQRYTDTQYF.

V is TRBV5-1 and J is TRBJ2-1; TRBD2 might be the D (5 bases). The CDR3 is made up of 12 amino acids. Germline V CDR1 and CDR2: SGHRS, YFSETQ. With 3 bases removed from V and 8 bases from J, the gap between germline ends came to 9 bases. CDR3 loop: CASSSVGDEQFF. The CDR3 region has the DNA TGCGCCAGCAGCTCAGTCGGGGATGAGCAGTTCTTC.

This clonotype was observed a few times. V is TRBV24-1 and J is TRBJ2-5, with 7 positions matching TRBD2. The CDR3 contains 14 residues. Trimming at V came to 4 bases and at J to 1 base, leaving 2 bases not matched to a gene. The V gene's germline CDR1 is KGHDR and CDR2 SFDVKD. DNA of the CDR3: TGTGCCACCAGTGAATCGGGGGGCCAAGAGACCCAGTACTTC. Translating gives CATSESGGQETQYF.

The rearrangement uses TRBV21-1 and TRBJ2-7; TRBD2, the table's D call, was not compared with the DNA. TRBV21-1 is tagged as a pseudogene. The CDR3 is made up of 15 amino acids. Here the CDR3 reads CASSKAGSGGYEQYF. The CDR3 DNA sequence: TGTGCCAGCAGCAAAGCAGGTAGCGGTGGCTACGAGCAGTACTTC.

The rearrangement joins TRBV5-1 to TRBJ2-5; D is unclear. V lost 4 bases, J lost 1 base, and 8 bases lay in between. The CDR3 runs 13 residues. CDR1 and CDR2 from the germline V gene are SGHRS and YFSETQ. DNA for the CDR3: TGCGCCAGCAGCCAGGCCGCCCAAGAGACCCAGTACTTC. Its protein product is CASSQAAQETQYF.

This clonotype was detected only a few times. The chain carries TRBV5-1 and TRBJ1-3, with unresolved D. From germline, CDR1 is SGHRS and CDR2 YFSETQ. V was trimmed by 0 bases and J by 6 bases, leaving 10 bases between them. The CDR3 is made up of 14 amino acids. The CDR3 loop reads CASSLGQDLNTIYF. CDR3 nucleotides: TGCGCCAGCAGCTTGGGGCAGGACCTAAACACCATATATTTT. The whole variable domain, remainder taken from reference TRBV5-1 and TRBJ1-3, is KAGVTQTPRYLIKTRGQQVTLSCSPISGHRSVSWYQQTPGQGLQFLFEYFSETQRNKGNFPGRFSGRQFSNSRSEMNVSTLELGDSALYLCASSLGQDLNTIYFGEGSWLTVV.

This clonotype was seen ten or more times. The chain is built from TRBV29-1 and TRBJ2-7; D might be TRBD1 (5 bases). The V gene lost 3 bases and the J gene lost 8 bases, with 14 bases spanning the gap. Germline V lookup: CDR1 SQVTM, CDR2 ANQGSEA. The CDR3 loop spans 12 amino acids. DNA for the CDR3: TGCAGCGTTGATATTCAGGGTGCCAAGCAGTACTTC. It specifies CSVDIQGAKQYF.

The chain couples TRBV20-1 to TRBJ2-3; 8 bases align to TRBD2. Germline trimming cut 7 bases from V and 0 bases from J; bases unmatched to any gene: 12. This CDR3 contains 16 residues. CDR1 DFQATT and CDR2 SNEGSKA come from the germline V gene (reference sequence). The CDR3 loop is CSGAPFTSGSTDTQYF. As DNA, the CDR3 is TGCAGTGGGGCCCCCTTTACTAGCGGTAGCACAGATACGCAGTATTTT.

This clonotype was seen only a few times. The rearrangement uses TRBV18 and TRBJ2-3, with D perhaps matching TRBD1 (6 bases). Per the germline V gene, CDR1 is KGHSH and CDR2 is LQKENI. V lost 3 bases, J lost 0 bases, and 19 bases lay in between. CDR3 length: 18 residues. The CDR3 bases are TGTGCCAGCTCACCCAGCAGGGGACCTCTTTCTAGCACAGATACGCAGTATTTT. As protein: CASSPSRGPLSSTDTQYF.

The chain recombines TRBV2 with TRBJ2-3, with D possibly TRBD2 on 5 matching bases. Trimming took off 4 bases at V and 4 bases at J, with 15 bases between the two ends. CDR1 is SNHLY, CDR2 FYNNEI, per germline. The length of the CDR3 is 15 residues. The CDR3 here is CASSGGLIYADTQYF. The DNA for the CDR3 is TGTGCCAGCAGTGGAGGGCTGATTTATGCAGATACGCAGTATTTT.

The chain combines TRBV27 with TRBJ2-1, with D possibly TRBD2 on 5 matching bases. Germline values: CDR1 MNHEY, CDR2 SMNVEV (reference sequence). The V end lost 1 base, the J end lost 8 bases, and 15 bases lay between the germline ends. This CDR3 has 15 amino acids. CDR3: CASSLLRSTIDEQFF. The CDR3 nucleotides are TGTGCCAGCAGTTTATTACGTTCGACTATCGATGAGCAGTTCTTC.

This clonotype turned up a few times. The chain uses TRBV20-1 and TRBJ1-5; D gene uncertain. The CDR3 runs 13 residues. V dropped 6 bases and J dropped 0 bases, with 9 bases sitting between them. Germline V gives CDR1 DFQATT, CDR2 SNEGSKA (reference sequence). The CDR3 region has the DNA TGCAGTGCCCACCCTGATAGCAATCAGCCCCAGCATTTT. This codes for CSAHPDSNQPQHF.